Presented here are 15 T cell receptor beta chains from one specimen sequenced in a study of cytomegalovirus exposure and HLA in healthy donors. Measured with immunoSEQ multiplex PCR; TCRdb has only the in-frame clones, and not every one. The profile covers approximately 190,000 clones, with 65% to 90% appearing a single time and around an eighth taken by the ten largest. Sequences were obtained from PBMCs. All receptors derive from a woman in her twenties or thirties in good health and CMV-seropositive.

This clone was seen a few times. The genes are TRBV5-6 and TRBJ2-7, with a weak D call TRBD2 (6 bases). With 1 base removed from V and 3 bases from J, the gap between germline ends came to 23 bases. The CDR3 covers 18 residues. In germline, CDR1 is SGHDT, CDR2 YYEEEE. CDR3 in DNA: TGTGCCAGCAGCTTGCGTCGGAACGGGGGTAGTATTCGCTACGAGCAGTACTTC. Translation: CASSLRRNGGSIRYEQYF.

The DNA for the CDR3 is TGTGCCAGCAGTGAAATTGGGGGGAGTGAAGCTTTCTTT. Protein sequence: CASSEIGGSEAFF. The chain links TRBV6-1 to TRBJ1-1, with a possible D match to TRBD1 (5 bases). The V gene's germline CDR1 is MNHNS and CDR2 SASEGT. The germline V and J ends were trimmed by 2 bases and 7 bases, with 11 bases remaining between them. The CDR3 runs 13 residues.

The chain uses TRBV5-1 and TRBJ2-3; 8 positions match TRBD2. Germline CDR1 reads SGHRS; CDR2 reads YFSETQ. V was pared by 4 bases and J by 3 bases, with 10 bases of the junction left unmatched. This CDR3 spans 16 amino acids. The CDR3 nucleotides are TGCGCCAGCAGCGTGGGACTAGTCGGGGTAACAGATACGCAGTATTTT. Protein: CASSVGLVGVTDTQYF.

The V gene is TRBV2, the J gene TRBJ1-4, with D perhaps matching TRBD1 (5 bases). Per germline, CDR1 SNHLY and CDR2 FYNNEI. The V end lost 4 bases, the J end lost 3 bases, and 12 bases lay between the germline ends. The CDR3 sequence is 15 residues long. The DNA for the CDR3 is TGTGCCAGCAGTGTTAGACCGGGGGCTAATGAAAAACTGTTTTTT. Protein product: CASSVRPGANEKLFF.

In DNA form, the CDR3 reads TGTGCCAGCAGCTTTTCACAGGGGGCCTACGAGCAGTACTTC. This codes for CASSFSQGAYEQYF. V gene TRBV11-3 combines with J gene TRBJ2-7, with 8 positions matching TRBD1. Germline CDR1 reads SGHNT; CDR2 reads YENEEA. V lost 3 bases and J lost 2; bases outside the gene matches: 3. The CDR3 runs 14 residues.

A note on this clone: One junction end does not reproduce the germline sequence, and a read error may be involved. The CDR3 DNA is TGTGCTAGCAGCTTAGACAGGTGGGCAGATACGCAGTATTTT. Amino acid sequence: CASSLDRWADTQYF. V gene TRBV7-7 combines with J gene TRBJ2-3; D is perhaps TRBD1 (6 bases). CDR1 is SSHAT, CDR2 FNYEAQ, per germline (reference sequence). This CDR3 has 14 amino acids.

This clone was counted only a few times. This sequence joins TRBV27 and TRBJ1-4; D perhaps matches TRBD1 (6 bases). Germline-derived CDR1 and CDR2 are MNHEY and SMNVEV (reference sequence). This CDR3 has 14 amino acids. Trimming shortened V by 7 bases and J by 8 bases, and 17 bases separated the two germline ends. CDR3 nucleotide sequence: TGTGCCAGCAAGGGGGAGGGCGAAGGCGAAAAACTGTTTTTT. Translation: CASKGEGEGEKLFF.

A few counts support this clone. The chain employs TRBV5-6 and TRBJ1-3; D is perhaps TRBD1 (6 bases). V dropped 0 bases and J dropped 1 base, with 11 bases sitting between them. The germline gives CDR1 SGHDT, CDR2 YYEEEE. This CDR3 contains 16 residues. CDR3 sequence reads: CASSLERGASGNTIYF. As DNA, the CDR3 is TGTGCCAGCAGCTTGGAGCGGGGGGCATCTGGAAACACCATATATTTT.

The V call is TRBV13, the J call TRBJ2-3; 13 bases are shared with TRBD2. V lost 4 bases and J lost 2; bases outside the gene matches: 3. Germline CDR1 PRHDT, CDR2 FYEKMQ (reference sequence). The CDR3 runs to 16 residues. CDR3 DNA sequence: TGTGCCAGCAGCTACGGGACTAGCGGGAACACAGATACGCAGTATTTT. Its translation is CASSYGTSGNTDTQYF.

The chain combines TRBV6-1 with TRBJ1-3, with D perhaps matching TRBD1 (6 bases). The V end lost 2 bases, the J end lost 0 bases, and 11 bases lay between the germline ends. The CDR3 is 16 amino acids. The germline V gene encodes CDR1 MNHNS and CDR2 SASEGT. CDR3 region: CASSELRGSSGNTIYF. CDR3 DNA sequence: TGTGCCAGCAGTGAACTGAGGGGGTCCTCTGGAAACACCATATATTTT.

The CDR3 nucleotides are TGTGCCAGCAGCTTAGGGCAGCGGGACAATGAGCAGTTCTTC. Amino acids: CASSLGQRDNEQFF. The V call is TRBV7-6, the J call TRBJ2-1; D perhaps matches TRBD2 (6 bases). Germline-derived CDR1 and CDR2 are SGHVS and FNYEAQ. Trimming stripped 1 base from V and 5 bases from J, with 9 bases between. CDR3 size: 14 residues. The whole variable domain, remainder taken from reference TRBV7-6 and TRBJ2-1, is GAGVSQSPRYKVTKRGQDVALRCDPISGHVSLYWYRQALGQGPEFLTYFNYEAQQDKSGLPNDRFSAERPEGSISTLTIQRTEQRDSAMYRCASSLGQRDNEQFFGPGTRLTVL.

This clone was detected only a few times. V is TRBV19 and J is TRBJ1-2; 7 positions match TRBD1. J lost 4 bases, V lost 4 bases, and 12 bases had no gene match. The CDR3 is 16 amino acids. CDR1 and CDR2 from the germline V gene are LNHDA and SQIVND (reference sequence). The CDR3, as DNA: TGTGCCAGTAGTAAACGGCAGAGGGGGCGCGGCTATGGCTACACCTTC. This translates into CASSKRQRGRGYGYTF.

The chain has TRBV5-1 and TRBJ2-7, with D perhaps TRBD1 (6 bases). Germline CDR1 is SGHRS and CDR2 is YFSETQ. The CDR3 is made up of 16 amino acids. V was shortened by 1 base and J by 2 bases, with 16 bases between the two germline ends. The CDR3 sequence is CASSLTTGTMTYEQYF. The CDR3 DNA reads TGCGCCAGCAGCTTGACGACCGGGACAATGACCTACGAGCAGTACTTC.

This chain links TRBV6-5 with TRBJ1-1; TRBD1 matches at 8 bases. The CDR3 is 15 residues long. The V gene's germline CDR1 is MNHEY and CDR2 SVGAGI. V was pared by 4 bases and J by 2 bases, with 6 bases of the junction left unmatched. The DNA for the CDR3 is TGTGCCAGCAGTTCAAGACAGGGGAGTAACACTGAAGCTTTCTTT. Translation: CASSSRQGSNTEAFF.

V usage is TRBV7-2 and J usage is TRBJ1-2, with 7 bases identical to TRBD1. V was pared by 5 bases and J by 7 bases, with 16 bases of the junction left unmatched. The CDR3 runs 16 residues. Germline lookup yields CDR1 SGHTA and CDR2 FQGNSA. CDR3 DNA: TGTGCCAGCAGCCTAGGGACGGGACAGCCGGTCGGTGGCTACACCTTC. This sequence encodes CASSLGTGQPVGGYTF.